This T cell receptor beta chain stems from a study of blood T cell repertoires in COVID-19. Study overall: T cells, B-cell-depleted T cells, or PBMCs supplied cDNA or gDNA.

Germline lookup yields CDR1 MNHEY and CDR2 SVGAGI. The ends were cut back, 0 bases at V and 2 bases at J, with 11 bases in the middle. The CDR3 is 15 residues long. Authors' methods: How many nucleated cells were present was estimated from reference gene primer amplification. Method: immunoSEQ multiplex PCR; TCRdb's copy keeps in-frame clones and lacks some. V, J and clone size reflect that table, while D and trimming were determined from the DNA. This sample has approximately 89,000 clones, with about four fifths found just once. This receptor was identified in a human donor in a cohort sampled during active COVID-19. Sequencing was performed on peripheral blood. V and J are TRBV6-5 and TRBJ2-7, with a tentative D call TRBD2 (7 bases). The CDR3 DNA follows: TGTGCCAGCAGTTACTCGAGGGGGGGCCCCTACGAGCAGTACTTC. Its translation is CASSYSRGGPYEQYF.